The present T cell receptor (beta chain) was sequenced within a study of neoadjuvant anti-PD-1 for oral cavity cancer listed by TCRdb under 2021. Broadly, across the study: Three to four biweekly doses of nivolumab at 3 mg/kg were mostly administered to patients before curative-intent surgical resection. For patients who did not progress, a fourth nivolumab dose was given around day 43, followed by definitive surgical resection on days 50-56. Under RECIST 1.1, patients with complete response, partial response or stable disease were classed as responders, and patients with progression were classed as non-responders. There were roughly 11 patients in the parent correlative cohort, and the response rate was approximately 36%.

A word on this clone: Its antigen is still unknown. The input lacks base qualities; no much larger clone sits a single base away.

Trimming at the junction amounts to 0 bases on V and 1 base on J, and the germline ends lie 16 bases apart. The CDR3 contains 17 residues, cysteine and phenylalanine counted. The only DNA kept is the CDR3, 51 bases in frame from the first base. CDR1 and CDR2 are drawn from the germline V gene: MGHRA, YSYEKL. For deep sequencing of PBMC libraries, mostly 450 to 500 ng of input genomic DNA was used, and six replicates were run per sample. The immunoSEQ hsTCRbeta kit was used to prepare TCRbeta libraries according to the manufacturer's instructions. The finished libraries were brought together in one pool at 3 to 3.5 nM, which was then read using an Illumina NovaSeq 6000 S4 flow cell. The original pipeline was this. The immunoSEQ Analyzer handled quality control and preprocessing of the raw data. The analysis was limited to productive rearrangements, and each clonotype was defined by a unique CDR3 amino acid sequence. Repertoire clonality was estimated as the Gini-Simpson index, computed with the R package tcR. Student's t test was used to compare Gini indices, and Pearson correlation was used to assess associations with tumor size change. The clones in this table, taken by TCRdb from immuneACCESS, are in-frame only. Not every clone is retained; where verified, under half of the shortfall comes from an unresolved V gene, and the cause of the rest is unknown. Clone size and the V and J calls come from that table; the DNA yielded D and trimming. The sample table holds around 14,000 clones, of which around 70% were seen once. The ten largest account for approximately 2% of the sample.

The full study reports these points: After neoadjuvant nivolumab, T cell clonality (Gini index) in PBMCs was significantly higher in non-responders than in responders. The TCR analyses had only a few patients in each response group, and the authors called for validation in larger cohorts. Higher pretreatment blood Treg/Th17 ratios correlated with higher pretreatment blood TCRbeta clonality and lower post-treatment tumor TCRbeta clonality.

The time point label here, explained by the study, means: before neoadjuvant nivolumab. Patients were newly diagnosed with stage II-IVA oral cavity squamous cell carcinoma and had received no prior systemic or radiation treatment. The cohort consisted of patients with HPV-negative, locally advanced oral cavity squamous cell carcinoma. No culture maintenance or expansion was done, as the peripheral blood mononuclear cells went straight to analysis. Samples came from a longitudinal correlative study of a single-arm phase II trial of neoadjuvant nivolumab in oral cavity squamous cell carcinoma. Subject-matched pre- and post-treatment PBMCs and tumors from three responders and three non-responders were subjected to genomic DNA-based TCRbeta sequencing. Peripheral blood mononuclear cells were collected before nivolumab treatment and were collected again after treatment, at the time of surgery. The Maxwell RSC DNA from Cells kit was used to extract genomic DNA from PBMCs.

The V and J segments used are TRBV4-1 and TRBJ2-7, and perhaps TRBD1 as D gene, on 6 matching bases. This clonotype was obtained from a person aged 35-80 years with oral cavity squamous cell carcinoma. Sequencing was performed on PBMCs, taken before nivolumab (anti-PD-1) treatment. The CDR3 reads as follows: CASSQDRAGVGSYEQYF. The DNA sequence is TGCGCCAGCAGCCAAGATCGGGCAGGGGTCGGGTCCTACGAGCAGTACTTC.